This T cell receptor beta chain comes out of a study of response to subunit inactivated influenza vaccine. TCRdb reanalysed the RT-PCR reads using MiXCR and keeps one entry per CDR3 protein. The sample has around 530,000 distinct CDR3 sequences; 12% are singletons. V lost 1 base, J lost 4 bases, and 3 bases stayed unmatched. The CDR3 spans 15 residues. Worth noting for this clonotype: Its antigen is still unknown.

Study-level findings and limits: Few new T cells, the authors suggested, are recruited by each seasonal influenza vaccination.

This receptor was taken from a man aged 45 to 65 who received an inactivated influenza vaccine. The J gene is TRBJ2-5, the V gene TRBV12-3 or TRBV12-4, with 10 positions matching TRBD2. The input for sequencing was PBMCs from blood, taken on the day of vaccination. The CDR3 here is CASSLDSGGRETQYF. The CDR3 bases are TGTGCCAGCAGTTTAGATAGCGGGGGGCGAGAGACCCAGTACTTC.